Detailed here is one T cell receptor beta chain. Peripheral blood and lesional scalp punch biopsies came from alopecia areata patients. Extraction and reverse transcription of RNA yielded cDNA as the sequencing template. Libraries were prepared by immunoSEQ multiplex PCR; TCRdb keeps only in-frame clonotypes and omits some of them. The data hold 100,000 to 150,000 clones, with over 50% observed a single time. The CDR3 spans 13 residues. Trimming removed 3 bases at V and 9 bases at J, with 15 bases between. Germline CDR1 is SQVTM and CDR2 is ANQGSEA. The sample belongs to a study of CD8+ T cells in alopecia areata.

J is TRBJ2-1 and V is TRBV29-1; D uncertain. The TCR originated in a human donor with alopecia areata. Sequences were derived from CD4+ T cells sorted from blood, sampled at week 0. Here the CDR3 DNA reads TGCAGCGTTGATGTTACGGGTATGGGTGAGCAGTTCTTC. Translated, it gives CSVDVTGMGEQFF.